This T cell receptor beta chain was captured by sequencing in a study of blood T cell repertoires in COVID-19. Background on the study: Researchers got acute and convalescent COVID-19 samples from the United States, Italy and Spain. PBMCs, B-cell-depleted T cells, or T cells provided the cDNA or gDNA that made up the material.

In the authors' methods: For nucleated cells, counts were estimated from reference gene primer amplification. Generated by immunoSEQ multiplex PCR, the TCRdb table keeps only in-frame clones and is missing some. V, J and clone size reflect that table, while D and trimming were determined from the DNA. The table shows around 60,000 clones, with more than 70% occurring only once. The CDR3 covers 14 residues. CDR1 and CDR2 from the germline V gene are SQVTM and ANQGSEA. The trim removed 7 bases at V and 5 bases at J, leaving 11 bases unmatched. The specimen sequenced was peripheral blood. The sequence was collected from a man in his 70s with acute or convalescent COVID-19. V usage is TRBV29-1 and J usage is TRBJ2-1, with TRBD1 identical over 7 bases. The CDR3 DNA reads TGCAGCGCCACTACCGGGACAGATGACAATGAGCAGTTCTTC. Its protein is CSATTGTDDNEQFF.